Each of the 25 T cell receptor beta chains below was sequenced from the same sample in a study of T cells in Graves' hyperthyroidism and ophthalmopathy. From RNA transcripts, TCR beta CDR3 regions were amplified. The primer set for the first-round RT-PCR of the TCR CDR3 was HTBI. TCRdb independently ran MiXCR on the multiplex PCR reads; one entry per CDR3 protein. The sample has over 700,000 distinct CDR3 sequences, about 38% seen once. The sequencing input was blood. The origin of the receptors is a man aged 18 to 30 with Graves' hyperthyroidism.

The chain combines TRBV11-1 with TRBJ1-1; D remains unclear. Germline-derived CDR1 and CDR2 are SGHAT and FQDESV (reference sequence). V lost 5 bases and J lost 7, with 23 bases in between. The CDR3 length is 16 residues. CDR3 bases: TGTGCCAGCAGCCACGGCTCCTGGAGGGATACTGGTGAAGCTTTCTTT. Translating gives CASSHGSWRDTGEAFF.

This clonotype was detected a few times. This rearrangement joins TRBV6-2 or TRBV6-3 to TRBJ1-5, with D possibly TRBD1 on 6 matching bases. The CDR3 consists of 15 residues. Germline V gives CDR1 MNHEY, CDR2 SVGEGT. Trimming removed 8 bases from V and 4 bases from J, with 18 bases in between. Written as DNA, the CDR3 is TGTGCCAGCGGACGGGGACATGCCGCGAATCAGCCCCAGCATTTT. This sequence encodes CASGRGHAANQPQHF.

The chain carries TRBV12-3 or TRBV12-4 and TRBJ2-6; no reliable D call. Deletions cut 8 bases from V and 0 bases from J, with 8 bases between. This CDR3 is 14 amino acids long. The CDR3 nucleotides are TGTGCCAGCGTAATATCCTCTGGGGCCAACGTCCTGACTTTC. Translation gives CASVISSGANVLTF.

This chain links TRBV7-2 with TRBJ2-5; 9 nucleotides line up with TRBD1. CDR3 length: 14 residues. Germline trimming cut 4 bases from V and 9 bases from J; bases unmatched to any gene: 9. Per germline, CDR1 SGHTA and CDR2 FQGNSA. The CDR3 spells CASSSGQGNQPQYF. As DNA, the CDR3 is TGTGCCAGCAGCTCGGGACAGGGCAATCAGCCCCAGTACTTC. The whole variable domain, remainder taken from reference TRBV7-2 and TRBJ2-5, is GAGVSQSPSNKVTEKGKDVELRCDPISGHTALYWYRQSLGQGLEFLIYFQGNSAPDKSGLPSDRFSAERTGGSVSTLTIQRTQQEDSAVYLCASSSGQGNQPQYFGPGTRLLVL.

CDR3 in DNA: TGTGCCAGCGGCAGCGGGGACACCGGGGAGCTGTTTTTT. It is translated as CASGSGDTGELFF. The rearrangement links TRBV9 to TRBJ2-2; 7 bases fit TRBD2. Germline V CDR1 and CDR2: SGDLS, YYNGEE. The CDR3 sequence is 13 residues long. J lost 3 bases, V lost 7 bases, and 3 bases had no gene match.

This clonotype has ten or more counts. V usage is TRBV29-1 and J usage is TRBJ2-5; perhaps TRBD1 as D (6 bases). This CDR3 has 12 residues. Germline loops: CDR1 SQVTM, CDR2 ANQGSEA. Trimming removed 3 bases from V and 1 base from J, with 6 bases in between. The CDR3 coding sequence is TGCAGCGTTGACAGGGGCCAAGAGACCCAGTACTTC. Amino acids: CSVDRGQETQYF.

The rearrangement links TRBV29-1 to TRBJ2-7; 7 bases are shared with TRBD2. J was trimmed by 2 bases and V by 8 bases; bases with no gene match: 9. Germline loops: CDR1 SQVTM, CDR2 ANQGSEA. CDR3 length: 13 amino acids. CDR3 nucleotide sequence: TGCAGCTCATGGGGGGGGACTACCTACGAGCAGTACTTC. Translated: CSSWGGTTYEQYF.

The V call is TRBV9, the J call TRBJ2-2; 11 nucleotides match TRBD2. The CDR3 contains 17 residues. Unmatched junction bases numbered 8, after V lost 2 bases and J lost 5 bases. CDR1 is SGDLS and CDR2 is YYNGEE in the germline V gene. CDR3 protein: CASSVEAGLAATGELFF. CDR3 nucleotides: TGTGCCAGCAGCGTCGAGGCGGGACTAGCGGCTACCGGGGAGCTGTTTTTT.

Notes on this clonotype: The final CDR3 position lacks the conserved phenylalanine or tryptophan, pointing to a likely read error. CDR3 nucleotides: TGCAGCGTGGAGGACAGCCCGAACATTGAAGCTTTCCTT. It specifies CSVEDSPNIEAFL. This chain connects TRBV29-1 to TRBJ1-1; TRBD1 is a possible D gene (6 bases). CDR1 and CDR2 from the germline V gene are SQVTM and ANQGSEA. The CDR3 extends over 13 amino acids.

Remarks on this clonotype: A much larger clone is a single base away; this may be a read error. The chain links TRBV7-2 to TRBJ1-6; D ambiguous. Germline CDR1 reads SGHTA; CDR2 reads FQGNSA. V was pared by 5 bases and J by 10 bases, with 12 bases between. The CDR3 covers 13 residues. Here the CDR3 DNA reads TGTGCCAGCAGCGGTAGAAAGGGCTCACCCCTCCACTTT. Its protein is CASSGRKGSPLHF.

This clonotype was counted ten times or more. The chain is built from TRBV9 and TRBJ2-2; 9 nucleotides agree with TRBD2. This CDR3 spans 16 amino acids. The V gene's germline CDR1 is SGDLS and CDR2 YYNGEE. V lost 3 bases to trimming and J lost 1 base; unmatched junction nucleotides: 4. CDR3 in amino acids: CASSGRTSENTGELFF. Here the CDR3 DNA reads TGTGCCAGCAGCGGGAGGACTAGCGAGAACACCGGGGAGCTGTTTTTT. The whole variable domain, filled in from reference TRBV9 and TRBJ2-2, reads DSGVTQTPKHLITATGQRVTLRCSPRSGDLSVYWYQQSLDQGLQFLIQYYNGEERAKGNILERFSAQQFPDLHSELNLSSLELGDSALYFCASSGRTSENTGELFFGEGSRLTVL.

This clonotype was picked up many times. The V gene is TRBV7-2, the J gene TRBJ2-5, with 7 bases matching TRBD1. The germline gives CDR1 SGHTA, CDR2 FQGNSA. V trimming: 7 bases; J trimming: 5 bases; junction bases outside the gene matches: 4. There are 12 residues in the CDR3. In nucleotides, the CDR3 is TGTGCCAGCACCATCAGGGGGGAGACCCAGTACTTC. This translates into CASTIRGETQYF.

The V and J genes are TRBV6-5 and TRBJ1-1; 8 bases fit TRBD1. CDR3 length: 15 amino acids. Looked up from germline, CDR1 is MNHEY and CDR2 is SVGAGI. Trimming removed 7 bases from V and 2 bases from J; junction bases left unmatched: 9. In DNA form, the CDR3 reads TGTGCCAGCAACGACAGGGGCGGAGTAAACACTGAAGCTTTCTTT. It codes for CASNDRGGVNTEAFF.

This clonotype showed up many times. The V and J genes are TRBV10-3 and TRBJ2-2; TRBD2 might be the D (6 bases). Trimming left V 0 bases short and J 5 bases short, with 13 bases between. From germline, CDR1 is ENHRY and CDR2 SYGVKD. This CDR3 spans 16 amino acids. CDR3 nucleotides: TGTGCCATCAGTGAGTCGAATAGCGGAGTAACCGGGGAGCTGTTTTTT. Protein product: CAISESNSGVTGELFF.

This clonotype was counted many times. V is TRBV20-1 and J is TRBJ1-6; D is uncertain. The V gene's germline CDR1 is DFQATT and CDR2 SNEGSKA (reference sequence). V was cut by 1 base and J by 0 bases, with 7 bases left in between. CDR3 length equals 15 residues. The CDR3: CSARGQSSYNSPLHF. DNA for the CDR3: TGCAGTGCTAGAGGGCAGAGCTCCTATAATTCACCCCTCCACTTT.

This clonotype showed up many times. The chain employs TRBV20-1 and TRBJ2-5; tentative D call: TRBD1 (6 bases). In germline, CDR1 is DFQATT, CDR2 SNEGSKA (reference sequence). Trimming left V 2 bases short and J 5 bases short, with 9 bases between. The CDR3 is 12 amino acids. In DNA form, the CDR3 reads TGCAGTGCTAGATCAGGGGACGAGACCCAGTACTTC. It specifies CSARSGDETQYF.

The table lists this clonotype with many counts. This chain joins TRBV10-2 and TRBJ2-6; the match to TRBD2 covers 12 bases. The CDR3 consists of 18 residues. V lost 5 bases, J lost 0 bases, and 5 bases stayed unmatched. Germline CDR1 reads WSHSY; CDR2 reads SAAADI. The CDR3 bases are TGCGCCAGCAGTCGACTAGCGGGGGAACTCTCTGGGGCCAACGTCCTGACTTTC. This codes for CASSRLAGELSGANVLTF.

The chain is built from TRBV7-7 and TRBJ2-7; 9 bases agree with TRBD1. This CDR3 has 13 amino acids. Per germline, CDR1 SSHAT and CDR2 FNYEAQ (reference sequence). CDR3 nucleotides: TGTGCTAGAGATCTGGGGACAGGGCTCGAGCAGTACTTC. The encoded protein is CARDLGTGLEQYF.

The chain carries TRBV5-1 and TRBJ1-1, with D unresolved. This CDR3 contains 14 residues. Germline loops: CDR1 SGHRS, CDR2 YFSETQ. Trimming cost V 0 bases and J 0 bases, with 6 bases left between them. The CDR3 loop reads CASSLEEMNTEAFF. The CDR3 DNA is TGCGCCAGCAGCTTGGAGGAGATGAACACTGAAGCTTTCTTT.

This clonotype was found many times. CDR3 coding DNA: TGTGCCGGGAAGGGGGCTGGGAACACTGAAGCTTTCTTT. This sequence encodes CAGKGAGNTEAFF. This rearrangement joins TRBV7-9 to TRBJ1-1; 7 bases map to TRBD1. Trimming took 11 bases from V and 1 from J; bases not matched to a gene: 7. The CDR3 runs 13 residues. Germline lookup yields CDR1 SEHNR and CDR2 FQNEAQ (reference sequence).

The chain recombines TRBV20-1 with TRBJ2-3; D possibly corresponds to TRBD2 (5 bases). Trimming took 3 bases from V and 2 from J, leaving 6 bases between them. There are 12 residues in the CDR3. Per germline, CDR1 DFQATT and CDR2 SNEGSKA (reference sequence). The CDR3 spells CSASGLTDTQYF. CDR3 sequence (DNA): TGCAGTGCTAGCGGACTCACAGATACGCAGTATTTT.

This clonotype was seen a handful of times. V gene TRBV11-1 combines with J gene TRBJ1-1, with D perhaps matching TRBD1 (6 bases). Germline CDR1 and CDR2: SGHAT and FQDESV (reference sequence). CDR3 size: 13 residues. The V and J ends lost 4 bases and 6 bases respectively, with 12 bases between them. Written as DNA, the CDR3 is TGTGCCAGCAGCTCTTCACAGGGCTCTGAAGCTTTCTTT. As protein: CASSSSQGSEAFF.

About this clonotype itself: One end of the junction fails to match germline, which may point to a read error. CDR3 residues: CASSDDGFLGYGYTF. The CDR3 DNA reads as TGTGCCAGCAGTGACGACGGATTCTTGGGCTATGGCTACACCTTC. The chain carries TRBV10-3 and TRBJ1-2; no clear D. The CDR3 has 15 residues. Germline V CDR1 and CDR2: ENHRY, SYGVKD.

The genes are TRBV5-6 and TRBJ2-5; 13 nucleotides line up with TRBD2. The CDR3 spans 15 residues. The V gene's germline CDR1 is SGHDT and CDR2 YYEEEE. Trimming cost V 3 bases and J 6 bases; bases outside gene matches: 5. In DNA form, the CDR3 reads TGTGCCAGCAGCTGGGGACTAGCGGGGACGCAGACCCAGTACTTC. Translation: CASSWGLAGTQTQYF.

Ten or more counts support this clonotype. The gene calls are TRBV2 and TRBJ2-7; D is ambiguous. V lost 2 bases and J lost 2, with 16 bases in between. The germline gives CDR1 SNHLY, CDR2 FYNNEI. The CDR3 runs to 16 residues. The CDR3 region is CASSEFASQETYEQYF. CDR3 DNA: TGTGCCAGCAGTGAATTCGCTTCACAAGAAACCTACGAGCAGTACTTC.